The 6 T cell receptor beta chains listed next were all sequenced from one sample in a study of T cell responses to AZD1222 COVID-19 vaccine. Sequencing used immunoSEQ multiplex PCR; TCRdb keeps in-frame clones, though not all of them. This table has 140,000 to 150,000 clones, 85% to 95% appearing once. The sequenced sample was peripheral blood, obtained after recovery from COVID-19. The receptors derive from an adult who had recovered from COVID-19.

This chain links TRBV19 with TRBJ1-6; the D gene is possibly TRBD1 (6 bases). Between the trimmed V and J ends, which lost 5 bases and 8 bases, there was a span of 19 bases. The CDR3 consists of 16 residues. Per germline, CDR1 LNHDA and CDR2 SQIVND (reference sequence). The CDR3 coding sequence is TGTGCCAGTAGTGTCACTCCAACAGGGATGTATTCACCCCTCCACTTT. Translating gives CASSVTPTGMYSPLHF. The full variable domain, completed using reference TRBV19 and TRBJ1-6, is DGGITQSPKYLFRKEGQNVTLSCEQNLNHDAMYWYRQDPGQGLRLIYYSQIVNDFQKGDIAEGYSVSREKKESFPLTVTSAQKNPTAFYLCASSVTPTGMYSPLHFGNGTRLTVT.

The CDR3 nucleotides are TGTGCCAGCAGCTCCCATCAAAGTATACTCAATGAGCAGTTCTTC. Translating gives CASSSHQSILNEQFF. This chain joins TRBV5-6 and TRBJ2-1; no clear D. Germline V gene lookup returns CDR1 SGHDT and CDR2 YYEEEE. The CDR3 sequence is 15 residues long. V was trimmed by 3 bases and J by 6 bases, leaving 16 bases between them.

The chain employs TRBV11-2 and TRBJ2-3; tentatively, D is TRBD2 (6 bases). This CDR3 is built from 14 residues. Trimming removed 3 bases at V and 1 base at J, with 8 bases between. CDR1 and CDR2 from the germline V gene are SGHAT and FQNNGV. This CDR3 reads CASSFSGGTDTQYF. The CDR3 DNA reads TGTGCCAGCAGCTTTTCGGGGGGCACAGATACGCAGTATTTT.

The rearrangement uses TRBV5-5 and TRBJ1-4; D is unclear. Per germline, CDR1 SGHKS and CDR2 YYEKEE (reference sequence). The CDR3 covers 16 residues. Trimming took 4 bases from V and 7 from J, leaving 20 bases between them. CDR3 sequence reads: CASSPDGRPVVEKLFF. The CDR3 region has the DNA TGTGCCAGCAGCCCGGACGGGAGGCCCGTGGTTGAAAAACTGTTTTTT.

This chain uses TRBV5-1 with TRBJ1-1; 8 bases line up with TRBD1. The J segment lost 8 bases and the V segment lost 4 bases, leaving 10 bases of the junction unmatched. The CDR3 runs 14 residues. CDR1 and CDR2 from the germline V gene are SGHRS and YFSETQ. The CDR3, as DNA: TGCGCCAGCAGCCAACACAGAGACAGGGGCGAAGCTTTCTTT. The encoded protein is CASSQHRDRGEAFF.

As DNA, the CDR3 is TGCAGTGCTAGTTATCCTAGCGGCGGCACGCAGTATTTT. Protein product: CSASYPSGGTQYF. The genes are TRBV20-1 and TRBJ2-3, with 7 bases that match TRBD2. CDR1 is DFQATT and CDR2 is SNEGSKA in the germline V gene (reference sequence). The ends lost 3 bases at V and 9 bases at J; junction bases unmatched: 9. There are 13 residues in the CDR3.